A selection of T cell receptor beta chains follows, all from one sample in a study of T cells in Graves' hyperthyroidism and ophthalmopathy. A single record per CDR3 protein comes from TCRdb applying MiXCR to the multiplex PCR reads. The sample has 700,000 or so distinct CDR3 sequences; roughly 17% are singletons. Sequencing used blood. The receptors stem from a man aged 18-30 years with Graves' hyperthyroidism. The CDR3 runs from the conserved cysteine through the conserved F or W. Fields, in order: CDR3 protein, CDR3 DNA, D gene, clone size, J gene, V gene. D genes are given only for firm matches. Part of the rows lack a size; the others show once, few, many or a class for expanded clones.

CATKGRDGGTGELFF	TGTGCCACCAAGGGTCGGGACGGCGGCACCGGGGAGCTGTTTTTT	.	many	TRBJ2-2	TRBV24-1
CASSFPSTSGTYEQYF	TGTGCCAGCAGTTTCCCTTCGACTAGCGGAACCTACGAGCAGTACTTC	TRBD2	many	TRBJ2-7	TRBV28
CASSFTSYGRGEQFF	TGTGCCAGCAGCTTTACTTCGTACGGGAGGGGTGAGCAGTTCTTC	TRBD2	many	TRBJ2-1	TRBV5-5
CASSPWRGSYNEQFF	TGTGCCAGCAGTCCCTGGCGGGGCTCCTACAATGAGCAGTTCTTC	.	.	TRBJ2-1	TRBV2
CASSSETGVGQETQYF	TGTGCCAGCAGCTCTGAAACAGGGGTCGGCCAAGAGACCCAGTACTTC	TRBD1	many	TRBJ2-5	TRBV11-1
CASSATSGRTSTDTQYF	TGTGCCAGCAGCGCGACTAGCGGGAGGACTAGCACAGATACGCAGTATTTT	TRBD2	few	TRBJ2-3	TRBV9
CASSVYRGSSYEQYF	TGTGCCAGCAGCGTATACAGGGGGAGCTCCTACGAGCAGTACTTC	TRBD1	few	TRBJ2-7	TRBV11-2
CSGTTDYGYTF	TGCAGCGGCACTACAGATTATGGCTACACCTTC	.	many	TRBJ1-2	TRBV29-1
CASSLWGGLANTGELFF	TGTGCCAGCAGTTTATGGGGGGGACTAGCGAACACCGGGGAGCTGTTTTTT	TRBD2	few	TRBJ2-2	TRBV28
CASSFTSGNTIYF	TGCGCCAGCAGCTTCACTTCTGGAAACACCATATATTTT	.	few	TRBJ1-3	TRBV5-1
CAGGQGYDTQYF	TGTGCCGGGGGACAGGGTTACGATACGCAGTATTTT	TRBD1	many	TRBJ2-3	TRBV30
CASSQRGGQRSYGYTF	TGTGCCAGCAGCCAGAGGGGCGGACAGCGATCCTATGGCTACACCTTC	.	few	TRBJ1-2	TRBV6-2/TRBV6-3
CASSPAGPYGYTF	TGTGCCAGCAGCCCCGCAGGACCCTATGGCTACACCTTC	.	.	TRBJ1-2	TRBV3-1
CASSHLGVNTEAFF	TGTGCCAGCAGCCACCTCGGCGTTAACACTGAAGCTTTCTTT	.	many	TRBJ1-1	TRBV3-1
CASSFPGDIQYF	TGTGCCAGCAGCTTTCCCGGGGACATTCAGTACTTC	.	.	TRBJ2-4	TRBV7-9
CASSQVFGNTEAFF	TGCGCCAGCAGCCAAGTTTTCGGGAACACTGAAGCTTTCTTT	.	.	TRBJ1-1	TRBV4-1
CAISDRGAEAFF	TGTGCCATCAGTGATCGAGGAGCTGAAGCTTTCTTT	.	few	TRBJ1-1	TRBV10-3
CASSRGGREYF	TGCGCCAGCAGCCGAGGGGGCAGGGAGTACTTC	TRBD1	many	TRBJ2-4	TRBV4-1
CASSYRTSGRGEQFF	TGTGCCAGCAGTTACCGCACTAGCGGGAGGGGTGAGCAGTTCTTC	TRBD2	few	TRBJ2-1	TRBV6-2/TRBV6-3
CASSPSQVRQPQHF	TGTGCCAGCTCACCATCCCAGGTGCGTCAGCCCCAGCATTTT	.	many	TRBJ1-5	TRBV18
CSQTSLSSYEQYF	TGCAGTCAAACCAGCCTGAGCTCCTACGAGCAGTACTTC	.	many	TRBJ2-7	TRBV20-1
CASSLGPVEQFF	TGTGCCAGCAGTTTAGGGCCAGTTGAGCAGTTCTTC	.	many	TRBJ2-1	TRBV28
CSVADRGLPGYTF	TGCAGTGTCGCCGACAGGGGCCTCCCTGGCTACACCTTC	TRBD1	few	TRBJ1-2	TRBV20-1
CSARITGTGIPGEQFF	TGCAGTGCTAGAATTACCGGGACAGGGATCCCAGGTGAGCAGTTCTTC	TRBD1	.	TRBJ2-1	TRBV20-1
CASSDRSEAGDTQYF	TGTGCCAGCAGTGATAGGTCGGAAGCGGGAGATACGCAGTATTTT	.	few	TRBJ2-3	TRBV6-4
CASSSPRLWGEKLFF	TGTGCCAGCAGCTCCCCCCGTCTTTGGGGGGAAAAACTGTTTTTT	.	.	TRBJ1-4	TRBV5-8